Listed here are 5 T cell receptor beta chains from one sample, sequenced in a study of blood T cell repertoires in COVID-19. Some clones are missing from TCRdb's copy, which holds only in-frame ones; the method was immunoSEQ multiplex PCR. The sample records about 350,000 clones, roughly nine tenths being singletons. Sequenced material: peripheral blood. The receptors derive from a woman in her fifties or sixties with COVID-19, enrolled during active disease.

CDR3 coding DNA: TGTGCCAGCAGCGTAGCGGGGGGGCCTACCGGGGAGCTGTTTTTT. The encoded protein is CASSVAGGPTGELFF. J is TRBJ2-2 and V is TRBV9; 8 bases are a match to TRBD2. Germline V gene data show CDR1 as SGDLS and CDR2 as YYNGEE. CDR3 length equals 15 residues. J gave up 5 bases and V 0 bases, and 3 bases lay outside the gene matches. The variable domain in full, with the rest retrieved from reference TRBV9 and TRBJ2-2, is DSGVTQTPKHLITATGQRVTLRCSPRSGDLSVYWYQQSLDQGLQFLIQYYNGEERAKGNILERFSAQQFPDLHSELNLSSLELGDSALYFCASSVAGGPTGELFFGEGSRLTVL.

The chain links TRBV5-1 to TRBJ1-1, with D perhaps matching TRBD1 (6 bases). Trimming shortened V by 0 bases and J by 3 bases, and 12 bases separated the two germline ends. The germline V gene has CDR1 SGHRS and CDR2 YFSETQ. The CDR3 is 15 residues long. The CDR3 sequence: CASSLDGQTYTEAFF. The CDR3 DNA is TGCGCCAGCAGCTTGGATGGACAGACATACACTGAAGCTTTCTTT.

The chain is built from TRBV7-8 and TRBJ1-6; D gene uncertain. V was trimmed by 1 base and J by 10 bases, leaving 17 bases between them. The CDR3 contains 16 residues. The V gene's germline CDR1 is SGHVS and CDR2 FQNEAQ. CDR3 sequence: CASSLVGFEGGSPLHF. Here the CDR3 DNA reads TGTGCCAGCAGCTTAGTTGGTTTCGAGGGTGGGTCACCCCTCCACTTT.

The V gene is TRBV5-4, the J gene TRBJ2-2; weak D call: TRBD2 (6 bases). The CDR3 has 15 amino acids. Trimming removed 4 bases from V and 5 bases from J, with 15 bases in between. The germline V gene encodes CDR1 SGHNT and CDR2 YYREEE (reference sequence). The CDR3 DNA is TGTGCCAGCAGCCTTGTCGGCGCGGGAACCGGGGAGCTGTTTTTT. Translated: CASSLVGAGTGELFF.

This clone appeared a single time. The chain links TRBV5-1 to TRBJ1-1; the match to TRBD1 covers 7 bases. Germline values: CDR1 SGHRS, CDR2 YFSETQ. After removal of 3 bases from V and 5 bases from J, the junction contained 7 bases not matched to a gene. This CDR3 has 14 amino acids. The CDR3 protein is CASSWDRRRTEAFF. The CDR3 region has the DNA TGCGCCAGCAGCTGGGACAGACGGAGGACTGAAGCTTTCTTT.